The sequence of this T cell receptor (beta chain) was determined in a study of cytomegalovirus exposure and HLA in healthy donors. The PCR used 60 Vbeta and 13 Jbeta primers. Data came from immunoSEQ multiplex PCR; TCRdb stores just in-frame clones and leaves some out. Its table lists 200,000 or so clones. J was trimmed by 8 bases and V by 0 bases; bases with no gene match: 6. From germline, CDR1 is MNHEY and CDR2 SMNVEV (reference sequence). The CDR3 totals 14 residues. The clonotype originates from a boy aged 5-17 years in good health and CMV-seronegative. Sequencing input: PBMCs. This chain joins TRBV27 and TRBJ1-2; 7 bases are a match to TRBD1. The CDR3 coding sequence is TGTGCCAGCAGTTTATCGAAGGGGGCGGGGGGCTACACCTTC. Its translation is CASSLSKGAGGYTF.